A selection of T cell receptor beta chains follows, all from one sample in a study of cytomegalovirus exposure and HLA in healthy donors. Method: immunoSEQ multiplex PCR; TCRdb's copy keeps in-frame clones and lacks some. The sample gives more than 150,000 clones, less than 90% of which show up once; about 0.25% is in the top ten. The material sequenced was PBMCs. The receptors stem from a boy younger than 18 in good health and CMV-seronegative. The CDR3 runs from the conserved cysteine through the conserved F or W. The D gene is left open where the match is weak. A row's size may be missing; if present it is once, few, many or a size class.

abundance: -; d_gene: -; j_gene: TRBJ1-1; v_gene: TRBV4-3; CDR3nt: TGCGCCAGCAGCATTCAGGGCGGAGCGGAAGCTTTCTTT; CDR3aa: CASSIQGGAEAFF
abundance: -; d_gene: TRBD2; j_gene: TRBJ2-1; v_gene: TRBV2; CDR3nt: TGTGCCAGCCTAGCGGGGGGACTCGGGTGGAATGAGCAGTTCTTC; CDR3aa: CASLAGGLGWNEQFF
abundance: -; d_gene: TRBD1; j_gene: TRBJ1-2; v_gene: TRBV27; CDR3nt: TGTGCCAGCAGTTCCGGGACAGGGGGCGCGCCTAACTATGGCTACACCTTC; CDR3aa: CASSSGTGGAPNYGYTF
abundance: -; d_gene: -; j_gene: TRBJ1-2; v_gene: TRBV29-1; CDR3nt: TGCAGCGTTGCGACAGCCAACTATGGCTACACCTTC; CDR3aa: CSVATANYGYTF
abundance: -; d_gene: TRBD1; j_gene: TRBJ2-7; v_gene: TRBV5-1; CDR3nt: TGCGCCAGCAGCCCCCAGCGACAGGGTCCCTACGAGCAGGACTTC; CDR3aa: CASSPQRQGPYEQDF
abundance: -; d_gene: -; j_gene: TRBJ1-2; v_gene: TRBV29-1; CDR3nt: TGCAGCGTTGAACCCCATGGGGTCAGGGACTATGGCTACACCTTC; CDR3aa: CSVEPHGVRDYGYTF
abundance: -; d_gene: TRBD1; j_gene: TRBJ1-1; v_gene: TRBV5-1; CDR3nt: TGCGCCAGCAGTCACCTCGACAGGGGGCAGGATTCCTCTACTGAAGCTTTCTTT; CDR3aa: CASSHLDRGQDSSTEAFF
abundance: -; d_gene: -; j_gene: TRBJ2-7; v_gene: TRBV11-2; CDR3nt: TGTGCCAGCAGCTCAAGCCACAGGGCTACCTACGAGCAGTACTTC; CDR3aa: CASSSSHRATYEQYF
abundance: -; d_gene: -; j_gene: TRBJ2-1; v_gene: TRBV30; CDR3nt: TGTGCCTGGAGTAGCGGGCGTTTCAGCTCCTACAATGAGCAGTTCTTC; CDR3aa: CAWSSGRFSSYNEQFF
abundance: -; d_gene: TRBD1; j_gene: TRBJ1-1; v_gene: TRBV29-1; CDR3nt: TGCAGCGTTGAGGTCCTTGGGACAGGGAAGACTGAAGCTTTCTTT; CDR3aa: CSVEVLGTGKTEAFF
abundance: few; d_gene: -; j_gene: TRBJ1-3; v_gene: TRBV6-1; CDR3nt: TGTGCCAGCAGTGAATCGGGGTTCTCTGGAAACACCATATATTTT; CDR3aa: CASSESGFSGNTIYF
abundance: -; d_gene: -; j_gene: TRBJ2-6; v_gene: TRBV6-4; CDR3nt: TGTGCCAGCAGTGACTCTAGCGGCTCTGGGGCCAACGTCCTGACTTTC; CDR3aa: CASSDSSGSGANVLTF
abundance: -; d_gene: -; j_gene: TRBJ1-2; v_gene: TRBV25-1; CDR3nt: TGTGCCAGCAAGGCCGACAGGCGCTACACCTTC; CDR3aa: CASKADRRYTF
abundance: -; d_gene: -; j_gene: TRBJ1-5; v_gene: TRBV6-6; CDR3nt: TGTGCCAGCTGGGTTTCAGGAATCCAGCCCCAGCATTTT; CDR3aa: CASWVSGIQPQHF
abundance: -; d_gene: -; j_gene: TRBJ2-1; v_gene: TRBV11-2; CDR3nt: TGTGCCAGCAGCTTAAGAAATAGGGGGAGCTCCTACAATGAGCAGTTCTTC; CDR3aa: CASSLRNRGSSYNEQFF
abundance: -; d_gene: TRBD1; j_gene: TRBJ1-4; v_gene: TRBV13; CDR3nt: TGTGCCAGCAGCTCTCGGGACAGGGTTACTAATGAAAAACTGTTTTTT; CDR3aa: CASSSRDRVTNEKLFF
abundance: -; d_gene: TRBD2; j_gene: TRBJ2-7; v_gene: TRBV28; CDR3nt: TGTGCCAGCAGTTTCTCCTTAGGCGGGGGCTACGAGCAGTACTTC; CDR3aa: CASSFSLGGGYEQYF
abundance: -; d_gene: -; j_gene: TRBJ1-5; v_gene: TRBV28; CDR3nt: TGTGCCAGCTATGCTCTGGGCCGTAGCAATCAGCCCCAGCATTTT; CDR3aa: CASYALGRSNQPQHF
abundance: few; d_gene: -; j_gene: TRBJ2-7; v_gene: TRBV19; CDR3nt: TGTGCCAGTAGTATGGCGGCATTTGGGGGCTCGGGCGAGCAGTACTTC; CDR3aa: CASSMAAFGGSGEQYF
abundance: -; d_gene: TRBD1; j_gene: TRBJ2-7; v_gene: TRBV4-3; CDR3nt: TGCGCCAGCAGCCAAGGCACATCTCCGACAGGGGCCTACGAGCAGTACTTC; CDR3aa: CASSQGTSPTGAYEQYF
abundance: -; d_gene: -; j_gene: TRBJ1-1; v_gene: TRBV29-1; CDR3nt: TGCAGCGTGACACCCCGCCTGAACACTGAAGCTTTCTTT; CDR3aa: CSVTPRLNTEAFF
abundance: -; d_gene: TRBD1; j_gene: TRBJ2-7; v_gene: TRBV18; CDR3nt: TGTGCCAGCTCACCATGGACAGGGCGCTCCTACGAGCAGTACTTC; CDR3aa: CASSPWTGRSYEQYF
abundance: -; d_gene: -; j_gene: TRBJ2-3; v_gene: TRBV6-1; CDR3nt: TGTGCCAGCAGGCGGCAGGGGATGACAGATACGCAGTATTTT; CDR3aa: CASRRQGMTDTQYF
abundance: -; d_gene: TRBD1; j_gene: TRBJ1-2; v_gene: TRBV5-1; CDR3nt: TGCGCCAGCAGCTTGGCCCGGGACAGGACCTATGGCTACACCTTC; CDR3aa: CASSLARDRTYGYTF
abundance: -; d_gene: -; j_gene: TRBJ1-5; v_gene: TRBV7-3; CDR3nt: TGTGCCAGCAGCTTAGGGTTCGGGCAGCCCCAGCATTTT; CDR3aa: CASSLGFGQPQHF